These 21 T cell receptor beta chains originate from one sample sequenced in a study of cytomegalovirus exposure and HLA in healthy donors. TCRdb keeps only in-frame clones here, not all; method: immunoSEQ multiplex PCR. The table lists about 78,000 clones, almost 97% of them singletons. The sample taken for sequencing was PBMCs. The receptors were gathered from a man between 18 and 35 years old in good health and CMV-seropositive.

The chain recombines TRBV10-2 with TRBJ2-1; 11 bases map to TRBD2. This CDR3 comprises 18 residues. V was pared by 3 bases and J by 10 bases, with 17 bases of the junction left unmatched. Germline V gene data show CDR1 as WSHSY and CDR2 as SAAADI. CDR3 nucleotide sequence: TGCGCCAGCAGTGACCCTAGGGATTTACTAGCGGGAGTGGGGGAGCAGTTCTTC. It translates to CASSDPRDLLAGVGEQFF.

This rearrangement joins TRBV10-3 to TRBJ1-2, with TRBD1 as a possible D gene (5 bases). Trimming cost V 3 bases and J 6 bases, with 11 bases left between them. Germline V gene lookup returns CDR1 ENHRY and CDR2 SYGVKD. The CDR3 spans 13 residues. In nucleotides, the CDR3 is TGTGCCATCAGTGAACGGACATCCCATGGCTACACCTTC. This gives the protein CAISERTSHGYTF.

The V gene is TRBV30, the J gene TRBJ1-2; D gene ambiguous. Trimming left V 2 bases short and J 8 bases short, with 9 bases between. Germline CDR1 is GTSNPN and CDR2 is SVGIG (reference sequence). The CDR3 is 11 residues long. The CDR3 reads CAWSLTRGYTF. DNA of the CDR3: TGTGCCTGGAGTTTAACAAGAGGCTACACCTTC. Looking up the rest from reference TRBV30 and TRBJ1-2 gives the full variable domain: SQTIHQWPATLVQPVGSPLSLECTVEGTSNPNLYWYRQAAGRGLQLLFYSVGIGQISSEVPQNLSASRPQDRQFILSSKKLLLSDSGFYLCAWSLTRGYTFGSGTRLTVV.

The V and J genes are TRBV5-4 and TRBJ2-5; 8 nucleotides align to TRBD1. The CDR3 has 15 amino acids. The trim removed 5 bases at V and 4 bases at J, leaving 10 bases unmatched. From germline, CDR1 is SGHNT and CDR2 YYREEE (reference sequence). The DNA of the CDR3 is TGTGCCAGCAGTCTTGACAGGGACAGGCGAGAGACCCAGTACTTC. This encodes CASSLDRDRRETQYF.

V gene TRBV5-1 combines with J gene TRBJ1-2; 9 bases align to TRBD1. CDR1 and CDR2 from the germline V gene are SGHRS and YFSETQ. The CDR3 has 14 residues. The V and J ends lost 0 bases and 10 bases, in that order; junction bases with no gene match: 7. The CDR3 nucleotides are TGCGCCAGCAGCTTGGGGGGACAGGGCGAAGACTACACCTTC. It translates to CASSLGGQGEDYTF.

This sequence joins TRBV23-1 and TRBJ1-1, with D perhaps TRBD1 (6 bases). Being an ORF, TRBV23-1 has a function that is uncertain. V shed 5 bases and J shed 0 bases, with 16 bases lying between them. The CDR3 loop spans 16 amino acids. The CDR3: CASSRIQGPVNTEAFF. Written as DNA, the CDR3 is TGCGCCAGCAGTAGAATACAGGGCCCGGTGAACACTGAAGCTTTCTTT.

The rearrangement joins TRBV7-9 to TRBJ1-1, with D maybe TRBD1 (5 bases). The CDR3 has 16 residues. Trimming left V 4 bases short and J 1 base short, with 16 bases between. CDR1 and CDR2 (germline): SEHNR, FQNEAQ (reference sequence). For the CDR3, the DNA is TGTGCCAGCAGCTCGGGGGAGGGGCAGGGGAACACTGAAGCTTTCTTT. This translates into CASSSGEGQGNTEAFF.

The J gene is TRBJ1-1, the V gene TRBV29-1; D ambiguous. The length of the CDR3 is 13 residues. CDR1 is SQVTM, CDR2 ANQGSEA, per germline. Trimming cost V 2 bases and J 3 bases, with 10 bases left between them. As DNA, the CDR3 is TGCAGCGTTGAAAGGAGCTCGGACACTGAAGCTTTCTTT. Translated: CSVERSSDTEAFF.

The gene calls are TRBV7-9 and TRBJ2-7; 8 bases are a match to TRBD1. This CDR3 is 15 amino acids long. V lost 5 bases, J lost 0 bases, and 6 bases stayed unmatched. Germline V CDR1 and CDR2: SEHNR, FQNEAQ (reference sequence). The CDR3 sequence: CASSGDRGFSYEQYF. In DNA form, the CDR3 reads TGTGCCAGCAGCGGCGACAGGGGCTTCTCCTACGAGCAGTACTTC.

This rearrangement joins TRBV5-1 to TRBJ1-1, with D hard to call. The germline CDR1 and CDR2 sequences are SGHRS and YFSETQ. V dropped 4 bases and J dropped 1 base, with 11 bases sitting between them. The CDR3 sequence is 14 residues long. For the CDR3, the DNA is TGCGCCAGCAGCGTCAGACGGGAGAACACTGAAGCTTTCTTT. It yields the protein CASSVRRENTEAFF.

The chain links TRBV10-3 to TRBJ1-4; tentatively, D is TRBD1 (5 bases). Trimming left V 1 base short and J 7 bases short, with 16 bases between. This CDR3 is 16 amino acids long. The germline gives CDR1 ENHRY, CDR2 SYGVKD. The CDR3 spells CAISEWQGRMAEKLFF. The CDR3 DNA reads TGTGCCATCAGTGAGTGGCAGGGAAGGATGGCTGAAAAACTGTTTTTT.

This clone was seen more than once but under ten times. The J gene is TRBJ2-7, the V gene TRBV6-1; 11 positions agree with TRBD2. Germline CDR1 reads MNHNS; CDR2 reads SASEGT. The CDR3 covers 14 residues. J lost 3 bases, V lost 6 bases, and 4 bases had no gene match. In nucleotides, the CDR3 is TGTGCCAGCAGGACTCTAGCGGGAGGCTACGAGCAGTACTTC. Protein product: CASRTLAGGYEQYF.

V is TRBV5-1 and J is TRBJ2-1; 11 bases are shared with TRBD1. CDR3 length: 15 amino acids. Trimming cost V 4 bases and J 6 bases; bases outside gene matches: 6. Germline V CDR1 and CDR2: SGHRS, YFSETQ. Here the CDR3 reads CASSPYGTGGNEQFF. The DNA for the CDR3 is TGCGCCAGCAGCCCCTATGGGACAGGGGGCAATGAGCAGTTCTTC.

The chain links TRBV6-6 to TRBJ1-3; no clear D gene. The V and J ends lost 6 bases and 0 bases respectively, with 6 bases between them. CDR1 MNHNY and CDR2 SVGAGI come from the germline V gene (reference sequence). This CDR3 region has 13 residues. DNA of the CDR3: TGTGCCAGCAGACCGGTCTCTGGAAACACCATATATTTT. Encoded protein: CASRPVSGNTIYF.

This chain links TRBV6-1 with TRBJ2-5, with TRBD1 matching over 7 bases. Germline lookup yields CDR1 MNHNS and CDR2 SASEGT. The CDR3 sequence is 15 residues long. V shed 6 bases and J 4 bases; nucleotides not matched to a gene: 11. DNA for the CDR3: TGTGCCAGCAGCCCTGACAGGGCGGGTGGAGAGACCCAGTACTTC. Protein product: CASSPDRAGGETQYF.

The genes are TRBV5-1 and TRBJ2-4; 13 bases are shared with TRBD2. The CDR3 loop spans 17 amino acids. Trimming removed 0 bases from V and 4 bases from J; junction bases left unmatched: 4. The V gene's germline CDR1 is SGHRS and CDR2 YFSETQ. The CDR3 spells CASSLGLAGGWKNIQYF. CDR3 DNA sequence: TGCGCCAGCAGCTTGGGACTAGCGGGAGGATGGAAAAACATTCAGTACTTC.

This clone has a single count. V is TRBV5-6 and J is TRBJ2-1; 13 nucleotides align to TRBD2. The CDR3 contains 17 residues. J was trimmed by 2 bases and V by 7 bases; bases with no gene match: 9. CDR1 and CDR2 from the germline V gene are SGHDT and YYEEEE. CDR3 nucleotides: TGTGCCAGCCGGTCCGGGACTAGCGGGAAAACCTACAATGAGCAGTTCTTC. Its protein is CASRSGTSGKTYNEQFF.

The chain carries TRBV6-5 and TRBJ2-7; 7 bases line up with TRBD1. The CDR3 is 14 amino acids. V was pared by 0 bases and J by 4 bases, with 3 bases of the junction left unmatched. Germline values: CDR1 MNHEY, CDR2 SVGAGI. CDR3 sequence (DNA): TGTGCCAGCAGTTACTCGGGCAGGGGGTACGAGCAGTACTTC. It encodes CASSYSGRGYEQYF.

This clone was counted a few times. The rearrangement links TRBV27 to TRBJ2-5; 9 bases align to TRBD1. Looked up from germline, CDR1 is MNHEY and CDR2 is SMNVEV (reference sequence). J gave up 5 bases and V 6 bases, and 7 bases lay outside the gene matches. The CDR3 is 14 residues long. The CDR3 sequence: CASSRDREGETQYF. As DNA, the CDR3 is TGTGCCAGCAGCAGGGACAGGGAGGGGGAGACCCAGTACTTC.

This clone has just one count. The V and J genes are TRBV14 and TRBJ2-1; no clear D. The CDR3 contains 13 residues. The V and J ends lost 4 bases and 5 bases respectively, with 9 bases between them. Germline V gene sequence: CDR1 SGHDN, CDR2 FVKESK. CDR3 in DNA: TGTGCCAGCAGCCCCTTCCAGAACAATGAGCAGTTCTTC. Translation gives CASSPFQNNEQFF.

The chain couples TRBV5-5 to TRBJ1-4; 10 bases agree with TRBD1. The CDR3 length is 18 residues. CDR1 is SGHKS, CDR2 YYEKEE, per germline (reference sequence). Trimming took 2 bases from V and 5 from J; bases not matched to a gene: 12. CDR3 sequence reads: CASSLIPGQGLLNEKLFF. The CDR3 coding sequence is TGTGCCAGCAGCTTAATCCCGGGACAGGGGTTATTGAATGAAAAACTGTTTTTT.